The text below deals with one T cell receptor beta chain. Its antigen is undetermined. The CDR3 contains 15 residues. V was shortened by 4 bases and J by 1 base, with 12 bases between the two germline ends. Germline CDR1 and CDR2: SNHLY and FYNNEI. This entry comes from a study of cytomegalovirus exposure and HLA in healthy donors. TCRdb keeps only in-frame clones here, not all; method: immunoSEQ multiplex PCR. The sample yields hundreds of thousands of clones, around four fifths seen once. Study outcomes and limitations: There were some public TCRs occurring in many donors, but most TCR sequences were rare.

The sample consisted of PBMCs. This rearrangement joins TRBV2 to TRBJ2-3; the D is unclear. This TCR was sampled from a woman younger than 30 in good health and CMV-seronegative. CDR3 residues: CASSGEGLRTDTQYF. The CDR3 nucleotides are TGTGCCAGCAGTGGCGAAGGGCTCCGCACAGATACGCAGTATTTT.